This is a list of T cell receptor beta chains from one sample in a study of cytomegalovirus exposure and HLA in healthy donors. The table came from immunoSEQ multiplex PCR; TCRdb's copy has only in-frame clones and leaves some out. This table has about 150,000 clones, around 82% appearing once. The specimen sequenced was PBMCs. These receptors were taken from a woman in her forties or fifties in good health and CMV-seropositive. Each CDR3 is given with its conserved first and last residue.

v_gene: TRBV7-2; CDR3aa: CASSRDSSGNTIYF
v_gene: TRBV4-2; CDR3aa: CASSLSGGLYNEQFF
v_gene: TRBV7-8; CDR3aa: CASSSLPGTGGADTQYF
v_gene: TRBV5-8; CDR3aa: CASSLSGGADTQYF
v_gene: TRBV4-2; CDR3aa: CASSQGFTGATEAFF
v_gene: TRBV5-1; CDR3aa: CASSLMGAAPSTDTQYF
v_gene: TRBV7-9; CDR3aa: CASSLGTGPNYGYTF
v_gene: TRBV6-5; CDR3aa: CASRSSTGRAYEQYF
v_gene: TRBV7-8; CDR3aa: CASSPGQGSHEQYF
v_gene: TRBV11-2; CDR3aa: CASSLPSGGDLYTQYF
v_gene: TRBV5-1; CDR3aa: CASSLGRGETQYF
v_gene: TRBV9; CDR3aa: CASSVGGNGAYNEQFF
v_gene: TRBV5-1; CDR3aa: CASSLAPNQPQHF
v_gene: TRBV7-7; CDR3aa: CASSLGGTDEQYF
v_gene: TRBV5-1; CDR3aa: CASSLAGSSGGEKNIQYF
v_gene: TRBV6-1; CDR3aa: CASSVERGGSNTGELFF
v_gene: TRBV10-1; CDR3aa: CASTPRGSYEQYF
v_gene: TRBV27; CDR3aa: CASSLGQGGNQPQHF
v_gene: TRBV29-1; CDR3aa: CSVGQGNGYTF